This T cell receptor (beta chain) is from a study of OX40 agonist ivuxolimab in advanced cancers. V shed 6 bases, J shed 4 bases, and the junction held 12 bases outside the gene matches. The CDR3 has 17 residues. Germline V gives CDR1 MDHEN, CDR2 SYDVKM. TCRdb's table, derived via immunoSEQ multiplex PCR, lists solely in-frame clones and lacks some. Among about 40,000 clones, around 89% were seen once, and the ten largest hold under 0.7%. The source was CD4+ or CD8+ T cells sorted from blood, collected in a trial of the OX40 agonist ivuxolimab. The genes are TRBV28 and TRBJ1-2, with 12 bases lining up with TRBD1. This clonotype originated in an adult with an advanced solid tumor such as melanoma, head and neck, liver or kidney cancer. CDR3: CASSPKGTGGMAYGYTF. The CDR3 DNA reads TGTGCCAGCAGCCCAAAAGGGACAGGGGGCATGGCCTATGGCTACACCTTC.